Presented here are 5 T cell receptor beta chains from one specimen sequenced in a study of blood T cell repertoires in COVID-19. The assay was immunoSEQ multiplex PCR, and TCRdb's table has in-frame clones only and misses some. The table includes over 130,000 clones, about 91% detected once. Sequencing was performed on peripheral blood. The receptors originated from a human donor in a cohort sampled during active COVID-19.

The V and J genes are TRBV3-1 (or the pseudogene TRBV3-2) and TRBJ2-1; a possible D gene is TRBD2 (5 bases). This CDR3 has 16 residues. V lost 1 base and J lost 3, with 13 bases in between. The germline V gene has CDR1 LGHDT and CDR2 YNNKEL (reference sequence). The CDR3 region has the DNA TGTGCCAGCAGCCAAGGGATAGCGACTGACTACAATGAGCAGTTCTTC. Encoded protein: CASSQGIATDYNEQFF.

This clone was recorded a few times. The chain carries TRBV7-9 and TRBJ1-1; a possible D gene is TRBD1 (6 bases). Per germline, CDR1 SEHNR and CDR2 FQNEAQ (reference sequence). The V gene lost 1 base and the J gene lost 3 bases, with 9 bases spanning the gap. The CDR3 contains 14 residues. The CDR3 spells CASSLEQGYTEAFF. As DNA, the CDR3 is TGTGCCAGCAGCTTAGAACAGGGCTACACTGAAGCTTTCTTT.

The rearrangement links TRBV19 to TRBJ1-5; D uncertain. This CDR3 has 14 amino acids. From germline, CDR1 is LNHDA and CDR2 SQIVND (reference sequence). V was cut by 6 bases and J by 2 bases, with 11 bases left in between. Written as DNA, the CDR3 is TGTGCCAGTAGCTGGGGAGAAGGCAATCAGCCCCAGCATTTT. Translating gives CASSWGEGNQPQHF.

V gene TRBV14 combines with J gene TRBJ2-7; a possible D gene is TRBD1 (6 bases). The ends were cut back, 11 bases at V and 0 bases at J, with 20 bases in the middle. This CDR3 contains 15 residues. CDR1 and CDR2 (germline): SGHDN, FVKESK. CDR3 sequence (DNA): TGTGCCGGCTCCTGGACAGAAACATACTCCTACGAGCAGTACTTC. It codes for CAGSWTETYSYEQYF.

The chain combines TRBV6-5 with TRBJ2-1, with 9 positions matching TRBD2. V shed 6 bases, J shed 5 bases, and the junction held 8 bases outside the gene matches. The germline V gene encodes CDR1 MNHEY and CDR2 SVGAGI. CDR3 length: 15 residues. The CDR3 protein is CASSIAGDFHNEQFF. The CDR3 nucleotides read TGTGCCAGCAGCATAGCGGGGGATTTTCACAATGAGCAGTTCTTC.